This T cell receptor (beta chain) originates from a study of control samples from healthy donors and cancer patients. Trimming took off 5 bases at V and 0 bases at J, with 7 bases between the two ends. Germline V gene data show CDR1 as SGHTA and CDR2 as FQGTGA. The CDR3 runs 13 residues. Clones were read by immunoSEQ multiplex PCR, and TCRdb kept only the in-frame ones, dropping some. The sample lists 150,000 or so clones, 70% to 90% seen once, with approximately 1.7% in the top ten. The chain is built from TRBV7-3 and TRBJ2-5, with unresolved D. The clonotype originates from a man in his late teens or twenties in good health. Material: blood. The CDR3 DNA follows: TGTGCCAGCAGCCGCGTAGACCAAGAGACCCAGTACTTC. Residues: CASSRVDQETQYF. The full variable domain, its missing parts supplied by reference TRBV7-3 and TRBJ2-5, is GAGVSQTPSNKVTEKGKYVELRCDPISGHTALYWYRQSLGQGPEFLIYFQGTGAADDSGLPNDRFFAVRPEGSVSTLKIQRTERGDSAVYLCASSRVDQETQYFGPGTRLLVL.